A single TCR beta chain is shown here with its context. The data stem from a study of CD8+CD57+ T cells in acquired aplastic anemia. Those patients picked for sequencing had displayed CD8+CD57+ cell expansion on flow cytometry. Genomic DNA was employed as the template in profiling TCR beta VDJ and CDR3. In TCRdb, the reads were re-called with MiXCR into one record per CDR3 protein. The sample has 200,000 or so distinct CDR3 sequences; 48% are singletons. Sequences were obtained from sorted CD4+, CD8+, or CD8+CD57+ T cells (not recorded which) from PBMCs. This receptor was identified in a human donor with aplastic anemia.

The CDR3 here is CASSHAQRWGYGYTF. As DNA, the CDR3 is TGTGCCAGCAGCCACGCACAAAGGTGGGGCTATGGCTACACCTTC. This sequence joins TRBV7-2 and TRBJ1-2; D gene uncertain. Germline loops: CDR1 SGHTA, CDR2 FQGNSA. The CDR3 runs to 15 residues. Trimming removed 5 bases from V and 4 bases from J, with 17 bases in between.